Reported below is one T cell receptor beta chain. This clone was found once. Its antigen remains unidentified. No much larger clonotype is one base removed from it; base qualities were not supplied. The collaborating institutions used their own protocols to collect whole blood in K2EDTA tubes. For TCRbeta analysis, collaborators shipped samples in one of three forms: frozen whole blood, isolated PBMCs, or DNA extracted from either of those sample types. V is cut by 2 bases and J by 0 bases, and the space between the germline ends is 10 bases. From its cysteine to its phenylalanine, the CDR3 spans 15 amino acids. Only the CDR3 portion is preserved as DNA: 45 bases, with reading frame beginning at the first base. The germline V gene specifies SGHRS as CDR1 and YFSETQ as CDR2. This sample stems from a study of blood T cell repertoires in COVID-19 (dated by TCRdb to the early 2020s). The study in broad terms: The collaborator samples originated in the United States, Italy and Spain and spanned the acute and convalescent phases of COVID-19. The material from the prospective study consisted of cDNA or gDNA derived from T cells, B-cell-depleted T cells, or PBMCs. The dataset comprised deeply sampled blood TCRbeta repertoires from subjects exposed to, actively infected with, or recovered from COVID-19. The repertoires were released in a freely available public database meant as a resource for research on the immune response to SARS-CoV-2. The samples were drawn from the first 160 participants of the ongoing ImmuneRACE study and from about 1,200 subjects provided by 6 global collaborators. Sample metadata almost always included a de-identified subject ID, COVID-19 status, age in years and sex. Where available, HLA class I and class II types were obtained from metadata supplied by the sample provider rather than from assay-based typing. Findings and caveats that apply to the study as a whole: The amount of clinical and demographic metadata varied by source and participant and was provided uncurated.

TCRbeta CDR3 regions were amplified from genomic DNA using the immunoSEQ Assay, a bias-controlled multiplex PCR. From the authors' description of their analysis: Nucleated cell counts per sample were estimated from amplification of reference gene primers within the assay. To quantify the absolute abundance of each unique TCRbeta CDR3 rearrangement, sequence reads were collapsed and filtered. For each sample, productive Simpson clonality was calculated by taking the square root of Simpson's diversity index across productive rearrangements. TCRdb obtained this table from immuneACCESS and retained in-frame rearrangements with V and J assigned. These tables miss some clones; where compared with another copy, unresolved V genes account for less than half of the shortfall, and the remainder is unexplained. The DNA gave D and trimming, while V, J and clone size come from that table. Here the sample has 200,000 or so clones; around 90% occur a single time. The ten largest clones add up to less than 2% of the sample.

The specimen sequenced was peripheral blood. The rearranged chain carries TRBV5-1 and TRBJ2-3; TRBD1 could be the D gene, as 5 bases match. This clonotype originated in a man aged 65-85 years with acute or convalescent COVID-19. This receptor has the CDR3 CASSLGQGSTDTQYF. The DNA sequence is TGCGCCAGCAGCTTAGGCCAGGGTAGCACAGATACGCAGTATTTT.